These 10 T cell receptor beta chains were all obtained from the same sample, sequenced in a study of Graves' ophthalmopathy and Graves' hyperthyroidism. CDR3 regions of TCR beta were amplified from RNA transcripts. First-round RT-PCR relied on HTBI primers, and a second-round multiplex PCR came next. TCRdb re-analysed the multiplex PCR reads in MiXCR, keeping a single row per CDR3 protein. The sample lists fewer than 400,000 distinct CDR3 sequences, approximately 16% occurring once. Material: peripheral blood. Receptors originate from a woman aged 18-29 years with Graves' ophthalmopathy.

DNA of the CDR3: TGTGCCAGCAGTTACCCCGGGAGGGGATACTACGAGCAGTACTTC. Amino acids: CASSYPGRGYYEQYF. The chain employs TRBV6-5 and TRBJ2-7; TRBD2 aligns across 8 bases. CDR3 length: 15 amino acids. J lost 3 bases, V lost 2 bases, and 6 bases had no gene match. Germline-derived CDR1 and CDR2 are MNHEY and SVGAGI.

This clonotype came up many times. The CDR3 bases are TGCGCCAGCAGTATAGAAGTCGGGACAGGGTCAGGCGGCTACACCTTC. This codes for CASSIEVGTGSGGYTF. The chain has TRBV4-3 and TRBJ1-2; 9 bases fit TRBD1. Per the germline V gene, CDR1 is LGHNA and CDR2 is YSLEER. CDR3 length: 16 amino acids. V lost 6 bases and J lost 8; bases outside the gene matches: 16.

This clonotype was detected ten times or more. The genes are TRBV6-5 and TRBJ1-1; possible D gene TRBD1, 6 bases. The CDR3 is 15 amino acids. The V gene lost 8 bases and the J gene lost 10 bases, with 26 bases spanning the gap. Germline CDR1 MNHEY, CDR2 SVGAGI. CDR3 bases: TGTGCCAGCTTCGAAACGGGGGGGCGCGGAATTCGAGCTTTCTTT. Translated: CASFETGGRGIRAFF.

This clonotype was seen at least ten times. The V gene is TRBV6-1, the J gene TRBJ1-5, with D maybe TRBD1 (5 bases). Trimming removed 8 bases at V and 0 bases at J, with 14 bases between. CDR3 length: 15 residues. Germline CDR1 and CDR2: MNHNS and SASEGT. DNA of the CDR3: TGTGCCAGCGGCCGTCAGGGAAATAGCAATCAGCCCCAGCATTTT. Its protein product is CASGRQGNSNQPQHF.

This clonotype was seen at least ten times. The CDR3 nucleotides are TGTGCCAGCAGTCTCCCCGGGGAAGGTCGGACGGGCGGCTACACCTTC. Encoded protein: CASSLPGEGRTGGYTF. The chain combines TRBV12-3 or TRBV12-4 with TRBJ1-2; no reliable D call. This CDR3 has 16 amino acids. Trimming removed 5 bases at V and 8 bases at J, with 24 bases between.

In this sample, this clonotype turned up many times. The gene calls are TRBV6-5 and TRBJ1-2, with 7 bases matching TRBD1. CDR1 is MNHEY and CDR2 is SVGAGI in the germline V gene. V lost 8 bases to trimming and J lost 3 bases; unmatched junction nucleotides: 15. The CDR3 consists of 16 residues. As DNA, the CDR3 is TGTGCCAGCTCCCGGACAGGCAAAAGTTGGGACTATGGCTACACCTTC. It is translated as CASSRTGKSWDYGYTF.

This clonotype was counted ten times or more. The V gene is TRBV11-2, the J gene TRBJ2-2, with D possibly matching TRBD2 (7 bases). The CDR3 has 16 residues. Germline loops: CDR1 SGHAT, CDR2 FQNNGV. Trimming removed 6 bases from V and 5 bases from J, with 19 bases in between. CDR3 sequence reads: CASRPRGGALTGELFF. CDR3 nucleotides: TGTGCCAGCAGACCTCGCGGGGGCGCTTTGACCGGGGAGCTGTTTTTT.

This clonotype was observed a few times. The CDR3 region is CASGHPGQNYGYTF. The CDR3 DNA sequence: TGTGCTAGTGGCCATCCAGGGCAGAACTATGGCTACACCTTC. This chain uses TRBV12-5 with TRBJ1-2; D is perhaps TRBD1 (5 bases). V was cut by 6 bases and J by 2 bases, with 13 bases left in between. This CDR3 has 14 residues. Germline V gene sequence: CDR1 LGHNT, CDR2 FRNRAP. Supplemented by reference TRBV12-5 and TRBJ1-2, the full variable domain reads DARVTQTPRHKVTEMGQEVTMRCQPILGHNTVFWYRQTMMQGLELLAYFRNRAPLDDSGMPKDRFSAEMPDATLATLKIQPSEPRDSAVYFCASGHPGQNYGYTFGSGTRLTVV.

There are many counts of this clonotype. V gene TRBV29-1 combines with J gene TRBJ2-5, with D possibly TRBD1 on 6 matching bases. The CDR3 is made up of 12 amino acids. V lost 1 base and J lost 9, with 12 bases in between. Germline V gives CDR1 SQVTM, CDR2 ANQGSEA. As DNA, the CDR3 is TGCAGCGTTGAAGGGCAGACAGGCGCCCAGTACTTC. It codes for CSVEGQTGAQYF.

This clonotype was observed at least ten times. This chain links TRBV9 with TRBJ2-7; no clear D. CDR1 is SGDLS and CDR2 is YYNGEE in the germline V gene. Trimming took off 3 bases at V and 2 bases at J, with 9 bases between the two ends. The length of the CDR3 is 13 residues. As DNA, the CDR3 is TGTGCCAGCAGCGCGGGCGGAGCCTACGAGCAGTACTTC. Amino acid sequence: CASSAGGAYEQYF.